This paragraph covers one T cell receptor (beta chain) sequence. The target antigen is unknown. In germline, CDR1 is LNHNV, CDR2 YYDKDF (reference sequence). This CDR3 contains 16 residues. Trimming took off 2 bases at V and 7 bases at J, with 15 bases between the two ends. The data originate from a study of OX40 agonist ivuxolimab in advanced cancers. Study-wide background: Dose-escalation subjects each had hepatocellular carcinoma, melanoma, renal cell or head and neck cancer. Partial responses occurred in three patients (one hepatocellular carcinoma, two cutaneous melanoma).

Study conclusions and caveats: Antigen specificity was not determined for the expanded peripheral T cells.

Clones were sequenced by immunoSEQ multiplex PCR, and TCRdb holds only the in-frame ones, with some missing. The sample records roughly 13,000 clones, around 77% being singletons. The clonotype comes from an adult with an advanced solid tumor such as melanoma, head and neck, liver or kidney cancer. The chain links TRBV15 to TRBJ2-6; D is unresolved. The sequencing used CD4+ or CD8+ T cells sorted from blood, collected in a trial of the OX40 agonist ivuxolimab. Here the CDR3 reads CATSRPLRTAANVLTF. DNA for the CDR3: TGTGCCACCAGCAGACCCCTGAGGACCGCCGCCAACGTCCTGACTTTC. Drawing the rest from reference TRBV15 and TRBJ2-6, the complete variable domain is DAMVIQNPRYQVTQFGKPVTLSCSQTLNHNVMYWYQQKSSQAPKLLFHYYDKDFNNEADTPDNFQSRRPNTSFCFLDIRSPGLGDTAMYLCATSRPLRTAANVLTFGAGSRLTVL.